One sample yielded the 15 T cell receptor beta chains listed below, sequenced in a study of T cell responses to AZD1222 COVID-19 vaccine. Using immunoSEQ multiplex PCR, the repertoire was profiled, and TCRdb retains in-frame clones only, with some absent. The profile shows approximately 140,000 clones, 90% of them singletons. This sample comprised peripheral blood, obtained 28 days after the second AZD1222 dose. These receptors were obtained from an adult who received the AZD1222 COVID-19 vaccine.

The chain has TRBV18 and TRBJ2-5, with D possibly being TRBD1 (5 bases). The CDR3 consists of 15 residues. Germline values: CDR1 KGHSH, CDR2 LQKENI. Between the trimmed V and J ends, which lost 3 bases and 0 bases, there was a span of 11 bases. As DNA, the CDR3 is TGTGCCAGCTCACCCAGGGTTGCGAACCAAGAGACCCAGTACTTC. It codes for CASSPRVANQETQYF.

The rearrangement links TRBV18 to TRBJ1-1; tentatively, D is TRBD1 (6 bases). This CDR3 has 14 amino acids. CDR1 and CDR2 from the germline V gene are KGHSH and LQKENI. V was pared by 4 bases and J by 6 bases, with 15 bases between. The CDR3, as DNA: TGTGCCAGCTCACGCGGACAGTCAGGGGCTGAAGCTTTCTTT. Amino acids: CASSRGQSGAEAFF.

The chain carries TRBV5-6 and TRBJ1-1; D not certain. In germline, CDR1 is SGHDT, CDR2 YYEEEE. The CDR3 is 13 amino acids. V lost 3 bases to trimming and J lost 7 bases, with 13 bases between them. The CDR3 DNA reads as TGTGCCAGCAGCTCTCGAGATAAGGGTGAAGCTTTCTTT. Translated, it gives CASSSRDKGEAFF.

V is TRBV25-1 and J is TRBJ1-4; D might be TRBD1 (5 bases). This CDR3 spans 16 amino acids. The germline gives CDR1 MGHDK, CDR2 SYGVNS. V was shortened by 3 bases and J by 6 bases, with 17 bases between the two germline ends. The CDR3 is CASSEDGAPEDEKLFF. The CDR3 DNA is TGTGCCAGCAGTGAGGATGGGGCCCCGGAGGATGAAAAACTGTTTTTT.

The chain employs TRBV27 and TRBJ2-7; TRBD2 might be the D (6 bases). V dropped 6 bases and J dropped 4 bases, with 7 bases sitting between them. Germline values: CDR1 MNHEY, CDR2 SMNVEV (reference sequence). The CDR3 length is 11 residues. CDR3: CASSGGYEQYF. The CDR3 nucleotides are TGTGCCAGCAGCGGAGGGTACGAGCAGTACTTC.

In this sample, this clone turned up once. The chain has TRBV7-9 and TRBJ1-5, with D hard to call. The CDR3 spans 15 residues. Germline V lookup: CDR1 SEHNR, CDR2 FQNEAQ (reference sequence). V was trimmed by 5 bases and J by 5 bases, leaving 16 bases between them. The CDR3 sequence is CASSLGSTVDQPQHF. In DNA, the CDR3 is TGTGCCAGCAGCCTAGGGTCGACCGTAGATCAGCCCCAGCATTTT.

The V gene is TRBV6-5, the J gene TRBJ1-1; D is unclear. The CDR3 has 13 amino acids. Trimming stripped 6 bases from V and 0 bases from J, with 8 bases between. CDR1 is MNHEY and CDR2 is SVGAGI in the germline V gene. As DNA, the CDR3 is TGTGCCAGCAGGGAGCCGATGAACACTGAAGCTTTCTTT. Its translation is CASREPMNTEAFF.

The chain is built from TRBV7-9 and TRBJ1-1; maybe TRBD1 (5 bases). Trimming cost V 7 bases and J 2 bases, with 11 bases left between them. The CDR3 spans 13 residues. Germline V gene data show CDR1 as SEHNR and CDR2 as FQNEAQ (reference sequence). CDR3 region: CASNGDSNTEAFF. The CDR3, as DNA: TGTGCCAGCAACGGGGACTCCAACACTGAAGCTTTCTTT.

J is TRBJ1-1 and V is TRBV30; TRBD1 matches at 8 bases. The CDR3 is 16 residues long. The trim removed 0 bases at V and 0 bases at J, leaving 6 bases unmatched. CDR1 and CDR2 (germline): GTSNPN, SVGIG (reference sequence). For the CDR3, the DNA is TGTGCCTGGAGTGTAGGAGGACAGGGCATGAACACTGAAGCTTTCTTT. Translation: CAWSVGGQGMNTEAFF.

The genes are TRBV20-1 and TRBJ1-3; the D is unclear. The CDR3 sequence is 15 residues long. V lost 3 bases to trimming and J lost 0 bases, with 12 bases between them. Germline lookup yields CDR1 DFQATT and CDR2 SNEGSKA (reference sequence). The CDR3: CSASLRPFSGNTIYF. The CDR3 nucleotides are TGCAGTGCTAGTCTCCGTCCCTTCTCTGGAAACACCATATATTTT.

The chain combines TRBV27 with TRBJ2-7; 7 bases fit TRBD1. After removal of 5 bases from V and 2 bases from J, the junction contained 9 bases not matched to a gene. The germline gives CDR1 MNHEY, CDR2 SMNVEV (reference sequence). The length of the CDR3 is 15 residues. The CDR3 here is CASSPRDRDTYEQYF. The CDR3, as DNA: TGTGCCAGCAGTCCCCGGGACAGAGATACCTACGAGCAGTACTTC.

V is TRBV14 and J is TRBJ2-1, with 7 bases that match TRBD2. Germline V gene sequence: CDR1 SGHDN, CDR2 FVKESK. CDR3 length equals 16 residues. The ends lost 4 bases at V and 2 bases at J; junction bases unmatched: 8. CDR3 loop: CASSPQTSRTYNEQFF. The CDR3 coding sequence is TGTGCCAGCAGCCCCCAGACTAGCCGAACCTACAATGAGCAGTTCTTC.

This chain links TRBV9 with TRBJ2-1; D not resolved. The V end was cut by 0 bases, the J end by 7 bases, with 8 bases between. CDR1 is SGDLS, CDR2 YYNGEE, per germline. The CDR3 covers 13 residues. CDR3 region: CASSVAGGNEQFF. The DNA for the CDR3 is TGTGCCAGCAGCGTAGCAGGTGGTAATGAGCAGTTCTTC.

This rearrangement joins TRBV27 to TRBJ2-1; 15 positions agree with TRBD2. With 4 bases clipped from V and 6 bases from J, the junction kept 10 bases outside the gene matches. Germline values: CDR1 MNHEY, CDR2 SMNVEV (reference sequence). The CDR3 extends over 18 amino acids. The CDR3 protein is CASSSWTSGRASRNEQFF. The CDR3 DNA follows: TGTGCCAGCAGTTCCTGGACTAGCGGGAGGGCCTCGCGCAATGAGCAGTTCTTC.

The chain recombines TRBV19 with TRBJ2-4; D not resolved. Trimming left V 6 bases short and J 0 bases short, with 18 bases between. There are 17 residues in the CDR3. Per germline, CDR1 LNHDA and CDR2 SQIVND (reference sequence). The CDR3 coding sequence is TGTGCCAGTAGCGGATTTCAAACAGAGATAGCCAAAAACATTCAGTACTTC. This codes for CASSGFQTEIAKNIQYF.